This T cell receptor (beta chain) originates from a study of CD8+ T cells in alopecia areata. Points on this clone: The listed genes are named as in mouse. The CDR3 is cut off 4 residues early in the read; its end comes from the germline J gene.

The CDR3 loop spans 16 amino acids. The germline gives CDR1 NNHDY, CDR2 SYVADS. V was pared by 3 bases and J by 2 bases, with 3 bases of the junction left unmatched. TCR sequencing used cDNA made by reverse transcription of extracted RNA. Sequencing was performed with immunoSEQ multiplex PCR; in TCRdb, only in-frame clones are kept and a portion is missing. Observed in the sample are around 100,000 clones, none of them singletons. The rearrangement uses TRBV13-3 and TRBJ2-2, with TRBD2 matching 11 bases. This clonotype was sampled from a C3H/HeJ mouse with alopecia areata. The MHC haplotype recorded for the strain is H2-k. The sequencing input was lesional skin. CDR3 protein: CASSGLGGRNTGQLYF. Partial CDR3 DNA: TGTGCCAGCAGTGGACTGGGGGGGAGGAACACCGGG. Complete variable domain (other parts from reference TRBV13-3 and TRBJ2-2): EAAVTQSPRSKVAVTGGKVTLSCHQTNNHDYMYWYRQDTGHGLRLIHYSYVADSTEKGDIPDGYKASRPSQENFSLILELASLSQTAVYFCASSGLGGRNTGQLYFGEGSKLTVL.